These 5 T cell receptor beta chains came from one sample sequenced in a study of CD8+CD57+ T cells in acquired aplastic anemia. Genomic DNA, the template, was used for profiling of the TCR beta VDJ and CDR3. TCRdb analysed the reads with MiXCR anew, one entry per CDR3 protein. The table has roughly 100,000 distinct CDR3 sequences, about 63% seen once. An expansion of CD8+CD57+ cells by flow cytometry had been shown in patients chosen for sequencing. Sequencing was performed on sorted CD4+, CD8+, or CD8+CD57+ T cells (not recorded which) from PBMCs. These TCRs come from a human donor with aplastic anemia.

The chain combines TRBV24-1 with TRBJ2-7; D possibly corresponds to TRBD1 (6 bases). V shed 7 bases and J shed 6 bases, with 15 bases lying between them. Germline V lookup: CDR1 KGHDR, CDR2 SFDVKD. The CDR3 runs 13 residues. The CDR3 spells CATRDRDTGEQYF. The CDR3 region has the DNA TGTGCCACCAGGGACCGGGACACGGGCGAGCAGTACTTC.

This chain's CDR3 is CASWEQSYNEQFF. In DNA form, the CDR3 reads TGCGCCAGCTGGGAACAATCCTACAATGAGCAGTTCTTC. The chain couples TRBV5-1 to TRBJ2-1; D gene unclear. V lost 7 bases to trimming and J lost 1 base, with 9 bases between them. CDR1 and CDR2 from the germline V gene are SGHRS and YFSETQ. CDR3 length: 13 residues.

The gene calls are TRBV19 and TRBJ2-1; 12 positions agree with TRBD2. V gave up 3 bases and J gave up 8 bases; unmatched junction bases: 5. Looked up from germline, CDR1 is LNHDA and CDR2 is SQIVND (reference sequence). The CDR3 contains 15 residues. CDR3 sequence reads: CASSITSGRRDEQFF. For the CDR3, the DNA is TGTGCCAGTAGTATTACTAGCGGGAGGAGGGATGAGCAGTTCTTC.

The chain is built from TRBV6-5 and TRBJ1-6; D unclear. In germline, CDR1 is MNHEY, CDR2 SVGAGI. Between the trimmed V and J ends, which lost 2 bases and 8 bases, there was a span of 10 bases. The length of the CDR3 is 14 residues. CDR3 amino acids: CASSYGLSDSPLHF. The CDR3 DNA follows: TGTGCCAGCAGTTACGGCCTCTCGGATTCACCCCTCCACTTT.

The V gene is TRBV25-1, the J gene TRBJ2-1, with 9 bases lining up with TRBD1. The CDR3 totals 15 residues. Germline CDR1 and CDR2: MGHDK and SYGVNS. Trimming cost V 5 bases and J 8 bases; bases outside gene matches: 10. For the CDR3, the DNA is TGTGCCAGCAGTCCCGGGACAGGGAGGGCCGATGAGCAGTTCTTC. Its translation: CASSPGTGRADEQFF.